This is a list of T cell receptor beta chains from one sample in a study of blood T cells in healthy people across ages. MiXCR was run by TCRdb on the 5' RACE reads, yielding one entry per CDR3 protein. The sample records 1.5 million to 2 million distinct CDR3 sequences, about 39% being singletons. The sequenced material came from blood. These receptor sequences come from a human donor in good health. Each CDR3 is given with its conserved first and last residue. D genes are given only for firm matches. Some rows have no size entry. The others give once, few or many, or a class for an expanded clone.

clone_size	v_call	j_call	d_call	cdr3_nt	cdr3_aa
NA	TRBV20-1	TRBJ1-6	NA	TGCAGTGGTTCTTCTAACCCATATAATTCACCCCTCCACTTT	CSGSSNPYNSPLHF
NA	TRBV3-1	TRBJ2-7	NA	TGTGCCAGCAGCCAAGTAGCGGAAAGGCGGGTCTCCGAGCAGTACTTC	CASSQVAERRVSEQYF
NA	TRBV7-9	TRBJ2-1	NA	TGTGCCAGCAGGGTACCCGGGGCTCTCTACAATGAGCAGTTCTTC	CASRVPGALYNEQFF
NA	TRBV12-3/TRBV12-4	TRBJ1-2	NA	TGTGCCAGCAGTTCCGCAGCCCTCTATGGCTACACCTTC	CASSSAALYGYTF
few	TRBV6-1	TRBJ2-1	NA	TGTGCCATTTCCTCACAGTTAAACAATGAGCAGTTCTTC	CAISSQLNNEQFF
few	TRBV11-1	TRBJ2-3	TRBD2	TGTGCCAGCAGCTTAAATGGGCTCCCCAGCGGGGAGTACACAGATACGCAGTATTTT	CASSLNGLPSGEYTDTQYF
many	TRBV5-5	TRBJ2-1	NA	TGTGCCAGCAGCTTTTTAACGGGGTACAATGAGCAGTTCTTC	CASSFLTGYNEQFF
NA	TRBV30	TRBJ1-2	NA	TGTGCCTGGAGGCGACCCGGCGAAGCGGTCGGCTACACCTTC	CAWRRPGEAVGYTF
few	TRBV28	TRBJ1-4	NA	TGTGCCAGCAGTTTCATGGGAAGGAAACTGTTTTTT	CASSFMGRKLFF
few	TRBV11-2	TRBJ1-5	NA	TGTGCCAGCAGTCCCCAAACGCGGTCGCGACCCCAGCATTTT	CASSPQTRSRPQHF
NA	TRBV7-2	TRBJ2-5	NA	TGTGCCAGCAGCCCCAACCCACAAGAGACCCAGTACTTC	CASSPNPQETQYF
few	TRBV24-1	TRBJ2-3	NA	TGTGCCACCAGTGAGTGGACCGCGAGCACAGATACGCAGTATTTT	CATSEWTASTDTQYF
NA	TRBV12-3/TRBV12-4	TRBJ2-3	TRBD2	TGTGCCAGCAGTTTAACCCCCGGGAGGGTAGCGGGGGGGCGGACAGATACGCAGTATTTT	CASSLTPGRVAGGRTDTQYF
many	TRBV7-9	TRBJ2-3	TRBD1	TGTGCCAGCAGCCCGGACAGGGGAACGCAGTATTTT	CASSPDRGTQYF
few	TRBV9	TRBJ2-1	NA	TGTGCCAGCAGCGTGGAGACGTTCAATGAGCAGTTCTTC	CASSVETFNEQFF
NA	TRBV4-3	TRBJ2-1	NA	TGCGCCAGCAGCCAACTCAGATTGGACCCCTACAATGAGCAGTTCTTC	CASSQLRLDPYNEQFF
NA	TRBV7-3	TRBJ1-6	NA	TGTGCCAGCAGGCGGGGGGGCTTGGATTCACCCCTCCACTTT	CASRRGGLDSPLHF
few	TRBV20-1	TRBJ2-1	TRBD2	TGCAGTGCTAGAGGGCTAGCGGGGTCCAGGAATGAGCAGTTCTTC	CSARGLAGSRNEQFF
NA	TRBV7-9	TRBJ2-1	NA	TGTGCCAGCAGCTTATACCAACTGGAGAATGAGCAGTTCTTC	CASSLYQLENEQFF
NA	TRBV13	TRBJ2-1	NA	TGTGCCAGCAGCTTAGGCCGTGGGCAGGTCAATGAGCAGTTCTTC	CASSLGRGQVNEQFF
NA	TRBV5-1	TRBJ2-3	TRBD2	TGCGCCAGCAGCTTGGAACCTAGCGGGACTACAGATACGCAGTATTTT	CASSLEPSGTTDTQYF
few	TRBV5-1	TRBJ2-7	TRBD1	TGCGCCAGCAGCTTGGGGGACAGGGACGGCGAGCAGTACTTC	CASSLGDRDGEQYF
NA	TRBV5-1	TRBJ2-3	TRBD2	TGCGCCAGCAGCTTGGGACTAGCGATGGGGGATACGCAGTATTTT	CASSLGLAMGDTQYF
NA	TRBV6-5	TRBJ1-2	NA	TGTGCCAGCAGTTACTCGAAGGTCGGCAGCTCTAATGGCTACACCTTC	CASSYSKVGSSNGYTF
NA	TRBV6-1	TRBJ2-7	NA	TGTGCCAGCAGTGAAGCTGGCACAGGCCTAAATTATCCCCAGTACTTC	CASSEAGTGLNYPQYF
few	TRBV12-3/TRBV12-4	TRBJ2-1	TRBD2	TGTGCCAGCAGTTTCGGCGGGGGGGCCGGAATTGGCAATGAGCAGTTCTTC	CASSFGGGAGIGNEQFF
few	TRBV29-1	TRBJ1-1	NA	TGCAGCGTCCGCCCCATGTATGCTGAAGCTTTCTTT	CSVRPMYAEAFF
NA	TRBV6-2/TRBV6-3	TRBJ2-4	NA	TGTGCCGCGGGGAGGATAGATGAGCAGTACTTC	CAAGRIDEQYF
many	TRBV6-1	TRBJ2-6	NA	TGTGCCAGCAGTGTAGACGGGACAGGGGCCAACGTCCTGACTTTC	CASSVDGTGANVLTF